The rows below give T cell receptor beta chains drawn from one sample of a study of shared clonotypes between healthy human individuals. The assay was immunoSEQ multiplex PCR, and TCRdb's table has in-frame clones only and misses some. The sample shows more than 2 million clones, approximately 94% of them seen only once. The sample taken for sequencing was naive CD4+ T cells sorted from blood. The source of these receptors is a man in his late teens or twenties in good health. CDR3s include the opening cysteine and the closing phenylalanine or tryptophan. The D gene is left open where the match is weak. Some rows mark clone size as missing; the rest say once, few, many or name a class of expanded clone.

d_call,clone_size,j_call,v_call,cdr3_nt,cdr3_aa
-,-,TRBJ2-7,TRBV30,TGTGCCTGGAGTAGGGGGGGGTACGAGCAGTACTTC,CAWSRGGYEQYF
-,-,TRBJ1-1,TRBV7-8,TGTGCCAGCAGCTTAGGTGAGAACACTGAAGCTTTCTTT,CASSLGENTEAFF
-,once,TRBJ1-1,TRBV6-1,TGTGCCAGCAGTCCCCAGCGGACTGAAGCTTTCTTT,CASSPQRTEAFF
-,-,TRBJ2-7,TRBV19,TGTGCCAGTAGTATAGCCGGTTACGAGCAGTACTTC,CASSIAGYEQYF
TRBD1,-,TRBJ2-5,TRBV5-4,TGTGCCAGCAGCCGACAGGGCTCACCCCAAGAGACCCAGTACTTC,CASSRQGSPQETQYF
-,-,TRBJ2-2,TRBV6-5,TGTGCCAGCGCCTACTCGACCGGGGAGCTGTTTTTT,CASAYSTGELFF
TRBD1,-,TRBJ1-1,TRBV30,TGTGCCTGGAGTGTATGGCCCGGGACAGTTATGAACACTGAAGCTTTCTTT,CAWSVWPGTVMNTEAFF
-,-,TRBJ1-2,TRBV5-1,TGCGCCAGCAGCCCCGGGACATCTAACTATGGCTACACCTTC,CASSPGTSNYGYTF
-,-,TRBJ1-1,TRBV30,TGTGCCTGGTCGAAAGGGGGTTACACTGAAGCTTTCTTT,CAWSKGGYTEAFF
TRBD1,-,TRBJ2-5,TRBV6-1,TGTGCCAGCAGTGAAAACAGGGGCCAAGAGACCCAGTACTTC,CASSENRGQETQYF
-,-,TRBJ2-7,TRBV20-1,TGCAGTGCCCGAGGGGGAGGCGAGCAGTACTTC,CSARGGGEQYF
-,-,TRBJ2-7,TRBV6-6,TGTGCCAGCAGTTACGACGGCTACGAGCAGTACTTC,CASSYDGYEQYF
-,-,TRBJ2-7,TRBV2,TGTGCCAGCAGCGTGAGGCAGGACGCCTACGAGCAGTACTTC,CASSVRQDAYEQYF
-,-,TRBJ2-7,TRBV7-9,TGTGCCAGCAGCATTCAGGGATACGAGCAGTACTTC,CASSIQGYEQYF
TRBD1,-,TRBJ1-1,TRBV29-1,TGCAGCGGAAGGGACAGGGCTACTGAAGCTTTCTTT,CSGRDRATEAFF
TRBD1,-,TRBJ1-1,TRBV11-3,TGTGCCAGCAGCTCGGGACAGGGAACGCCTGAAGCTTTCTTT,CASSSGQGTPEAFF
-,once,TRBJ1-5,TRBV5-1,TGCGCCAGCAGCCCAGGGACCAATAATCAGCCCCAGCATTTT,CASSPGTNNQPQHF
-,-,TRBJ2-1,TRBV27,TGTGCCAGCAGACTAGTTAGTGAGCAGTTCTTC,CASRLVSEQFF
-,-,TRBJ2-7,TRBV5-1,TGCGCCAGCAGAGAAGGACTCTCCTACGAGCAGTACTTC,CASREGLSYEQYF
-,few,TRBJ2-3,TRBV9,TGTGCCAGCAGCGTAGACGGTCCCACAGATACGCAGTATTTT,CASSVDGPTDTQYF
-,-,TRBJ2-3,TRBV7-2,TGTGCCAGCAGCTCTTGGGAGGGGGCAGGCACAGATACGCAGTATTTT,CASSSWEGAGTDTQYF
TRBD1,-,TRBJ1-1,TRBV6-6,TGTGCCAGCAGTTTGACAGGGGAGGCCACTGAAGCTTTCTTT,CASSLTGEATEAFF
-,-,TRBJ1-1,TRBV27,TGTGCCAGCAGTTTATCGATGCAGCTTGCGGCCCAAGCTTTCTTT,CASSLSMQLAAQAFF
-,once,TRBJ2-3,TRBV5-1,TGCGCCAGCAGCCAGTGGGGGGCCGAGGCAGATACGCAGTATTTT,CASSQWGAEADTQYF
-,-,TRBJ1-1,TRBV5-1,TGCGCCAGCAGCCCGGACGGGGTTAAAGCTTTCTTT,CASSPDGVKAFF
-,-,TRBJ1-1,TRBV7-3,TGTGCCAGCAGCTTAACCTGGGGTACTGAAGCTTTCTTT,CASSLTWGTEAFF
TRBD2,-,TRBJ2-7,TRBV5-1,TGCGCCAGCAGCGCTAGCGGGTACCCCTACGAGCAGTACTTC,CASSASGYPYEQYF
TRBD2,-,TRBJ2-3,TRBV4-1,TGCGCCAGCAGCCAAGACGTCCCTAGCGGGAGCGCAGATACGCAGTATTTT,CASSQDVPSGSADTQYF
-,-,TRBJ2-1,TRBV19,TGTGCCAGTAGTAACATACAGGACCTTCCGTTCTTC,CASSNIQDLPFF
-,-,TRBJ2-7,TRBV5-1,TGCGCCAGCAGCTTGGAAGGGTTGCACGAGCAGTACTTC,CASSLEGLHEQYF
-,-,TRBJ2-2,TRBV15,TGTGCCACCAGCAGAGTTCCGCCGGGGAACACCGGGGAGCTGTTTTTT,CATSRVPPGNTGELFF
-,-,TRBJ2-1,TRBV30,TGTGCCTGGAGCCCAGGACAGAGTTACAATGAGCAGTTCTTC,CAWSPGQSYNEQFF
-,-,TRBJ2-6,TRBV5-1,TGCGCCAGCAGCTCTGGATCGGTTTCGGGCAACGTCCTGACTTTC,CASSSGSVSGNVLTF
-,-,TRBJ1-4,TRBV6-5,TGTGCCAGCAGTTACGGCGCTCAACTGTTTTTT,CASSYGAQLFF
TRBD1,-,TRBJ2-7,TRBV14,TGTGCCAGCAGCCACCTAGGGACAGGCGGCTACGAGCAGTACTTC,CASSHLGTGGYEQYF
-,-,TRBJ1-1,TRBV7-9,TGTGCCAGCAGCTTAGGGCCAGGGCAAGAAGCTTTCTTT,CASSLGPGQEAFF
-,-,TRBJ2-3,TRBV2,TGTGCCAGCAGTCTACCACACACAGATACGCAGTATTTT,CASSLPHTDTQYF
TRBD1,-,TRBJ2-3,TRBV4-1,TGCGCCAGCAGCCAAGGACAGGGCTGGGCAGATACGCAGTATTTT,CASSQGQGWADTQYF
-,-,TRBJ1-2,TRBV2,TGTGCCAGCACAGAGAACTATGGCTACACCTTC,CASTENYGYTF
-,-,TRBJ2-1,TRBV4-3,TGCGCCAGCAGCCAAGATCGTGGCAGGGGGGATGAGCAGTTCTTC,CASSQDRGRGDEQFF
TRBD2,-,TRBJ2-5,TRBV2,TGTGCCAGCAGTGAAGGGTTAGCGGGAGAGACCCAGTACTTC,CASSEGLAGETQYF
-,-,TRBJ2-7,TRBV29-1,TGCAGCGTTGGTGAAGGGGGGGGAGGCGAGCAGTACTTC,CSVGEGGGGEQYF
-,-,TRBJ1-5,TRBV19,TGTGCCAGTAGTATAGGACGCAGCAATCAGCCCCAGCATTTT,CASSIGRSNQPQHF
-,-,TRBJ1-2,TRBV6-5,TGTGCCAGCAGTTACAAGGGGACTGGCTATGGCTACACCTTC,CASSYKGTGYGYTF
-,-,TRBJ1-3,TRBV6-1,TGTGCCAGCAACCTGAACTTTCCAAACACCATATATTTT,CASNLNFPNTIYF
-,-,TRBJ2-1,TRBV5-6,TGTGCCAGCAGTGGGGTGGAAACCTACAATGAGCAGTTCTTC,CASSGVETYNEQFF
-,-,TRBJ1-2,TRBV6-1,TGTGCCAGCAGGGGCGATGGCTACACCTTC,CASRGDGYTF
TRBD1,-,TRBJ1-2,TRBV19,TGTGCCAGTAGTAGAGGGACAGACTATGGCTACACCTTC,CASSRGTDYGYTF
-,-,TRBJ2-2,TRBV10-3,TGTGCCATCAGTGCAGACTCCTTGGGCGGGGAGCTGTTTTTT,CAISADSLGGELFF
-,-,TRBJ2-2,TRBV25-1,TGTGCCACCCGGACAGCGAACACCGGGGAGCTGTTTTTT,CATRTANTGELFF
-,once,TRBJ1-3,TRBV7-9,TGTGCCAGCAGCCATTCACAGCACCGCTCTGGAAACACCATATATTTT,CASSHSQHRSGNTIYF
-,-,TRBJ1-1,TRBV19,TGTGCCATCAGATCCGGGACCGAAGCTTTCTTT,CAIRSGTEAFF
TRBD2,-,TRBJ2-3,TRBV29-1,TGCAGCGTTGTGGGACTAGCGGGGGGTAGGGATACGCAGTATTTT,CSVVGLAGGRDTQYF
-,once,TRBJ1-3,TRBV7-2,TGTGCCAGCAGCTTACGGATCTCTGGAAACACCATATATTTT,CASSLRISGNTIYF